This TCR beta chain emerged from a study of blood T cell repertoires in COVID-19. Study background: Acute and convalescent COVID-19 specimens originated in the United States, Italy and Spain. Nucleic acid was either cDNA or gDNA, and it came from T cells, B-cell-depleted T cells, or PBMCs.

The CDR3 extends over 16 amino acids. Trimming removed 2 bases from V and 1 base from J, with 13 bases in between. The germline gives CDR1 ENHRY, CDR2 SYGVKD. In the study's own analysis: Reference gene primer amplification yielded estimated nucleated cell counts. Only in-frame clones appear in the TCRdb table, and some are missing; sequencing was by immunoSEQ multiplex PCR. V, J and clone size are taken as reported in that table, and D and trimming were inferred from the DNA itself. Of approximately 98,000 clones listed, 88% are singletons. V is TRBV10-3 and J is TRBJ2-3, with D perhaps TRBD2 (5 bases). Sequenced input: peripheral blood. This clonotype was sampled from a human donor in a cohort sampled during active COVID-19. CDR3 in DNA: TGTGCCATCAGTGAGGGAGGCTACCCTCGCACAGATACGCAGTATTTT. Translating gives CAISEGGYPRTDTQYF.